This T cell receptor (beta chain) is drawn from a study of molecular identifiers for immune sequencing clone quantification. This clonotype came up many times. In TCRdb, the PCR reads were re-called with MiXCR into one record per CDR3 protein. This table has more than 250,000 distinct CDR3 sequences, around 21% appearing once. This CDR3 is 15 amino acids long. Germline loops: CDR1 MGHRA, CDR2 YSYEKL. The V and J ends lost 1 base and 5 bases respectively, with 13 bases between them. The sequenced sample was naive CD8+ T cells from blood, with Jurkat cell RNA spiked in. Subset in this sample: FACS-sorted CD8+CD4-CCR7+CD45RA+ naive T cells. The J gene is TRBJ2-3, the V gene TRBV4-1; D tentatively reads TRBD1 or TRBD2 (5 bases each). This clonotype was obtained from a human donor in good health. Some libraries in this study had Jurkat cell RNA spiked in. CDR3 in DNA: TGCGCCAGCAGCCAAGGGGGGATGGGGAGAGATACGCAGTATTTT. Translation gives CASSQGGMGRDTQYF.